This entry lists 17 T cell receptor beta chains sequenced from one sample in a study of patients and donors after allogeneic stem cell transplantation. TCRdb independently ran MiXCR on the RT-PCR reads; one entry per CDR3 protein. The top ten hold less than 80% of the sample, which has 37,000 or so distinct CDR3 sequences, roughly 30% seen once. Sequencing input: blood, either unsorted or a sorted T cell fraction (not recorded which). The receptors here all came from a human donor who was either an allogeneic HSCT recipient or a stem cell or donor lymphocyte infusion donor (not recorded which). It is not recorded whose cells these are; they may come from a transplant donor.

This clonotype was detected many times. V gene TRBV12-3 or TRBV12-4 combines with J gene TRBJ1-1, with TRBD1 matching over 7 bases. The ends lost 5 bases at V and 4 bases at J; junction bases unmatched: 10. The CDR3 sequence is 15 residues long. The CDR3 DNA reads TGTGCCAGCAGTCTAAGTACAGGGGTCGGCACTGAAGCTTTCTTT. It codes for CASSLSTGVGTEAFF.

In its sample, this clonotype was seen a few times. In DNA, the CDR3 is TGCGCCAGCAGCCAAGAGTTTACAGGAAACACCATATATTTT. Its translation: CASSQEFTGNTIYF. This chain uses TRBV4-3 with TRBJ1-3; D unclear. CDR1 LGHNA and CDR2 YSLEER come from the germline V gene. The CDR3 spans 14 residues. Trimming took 0 bases from V and 4 from J, leaving 7 bases between them.

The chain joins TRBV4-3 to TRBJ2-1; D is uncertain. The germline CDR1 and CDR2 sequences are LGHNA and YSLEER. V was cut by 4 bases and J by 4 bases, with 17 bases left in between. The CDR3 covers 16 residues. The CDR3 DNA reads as TGCGCCAGCAGCCTAAGTAGCTATAGCTCTTACAATGAGCAGTTCTTC. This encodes CASSLSSYSSYNEQFF.

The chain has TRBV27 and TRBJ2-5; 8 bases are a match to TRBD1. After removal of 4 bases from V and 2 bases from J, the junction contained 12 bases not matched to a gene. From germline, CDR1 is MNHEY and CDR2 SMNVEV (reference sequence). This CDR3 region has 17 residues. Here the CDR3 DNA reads TGTGCCAGCAGTTCCTTCTACAGGGGGGCAAGGCAAGAGACCCAGTACTTC. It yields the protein CASSSFYRGARQETQYF.

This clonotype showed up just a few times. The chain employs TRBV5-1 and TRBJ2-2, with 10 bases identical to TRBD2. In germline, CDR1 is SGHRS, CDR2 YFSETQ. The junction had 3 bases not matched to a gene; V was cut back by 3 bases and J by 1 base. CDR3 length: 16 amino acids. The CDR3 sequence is CASSSSSGRNTGELFF. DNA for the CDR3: TGCGCCAGCAGCTCCTCTAGCGGGAGGAACACCGGGGAGCTGTTTTTT.

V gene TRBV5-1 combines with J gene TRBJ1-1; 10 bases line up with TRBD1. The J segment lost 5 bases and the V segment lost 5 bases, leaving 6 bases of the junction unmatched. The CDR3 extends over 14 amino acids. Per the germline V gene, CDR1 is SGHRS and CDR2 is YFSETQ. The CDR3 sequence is CASSHGTGETEAFF. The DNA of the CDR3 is TGCGCCAGCAGTCATGGGACAGGGGAAACTGAAGCTTTCTTT.

DNA for the CDR3: TGTGCCAGCAGTTACTCGGGTCGGTGGTGGCACGAGCAGTACTTC. Protein product: CASSYSGRWWHEQYF. The rearrangement joins TRBV6-5 to TRBJ2-7; D not certain. Germline V gene lookup returns CDR1 MNHEY and CDR2 SVGAGI. Trimming cost V 0 bases and J 5 bases, with 14 bases left between them. The CDR3 runs to 15 residues.

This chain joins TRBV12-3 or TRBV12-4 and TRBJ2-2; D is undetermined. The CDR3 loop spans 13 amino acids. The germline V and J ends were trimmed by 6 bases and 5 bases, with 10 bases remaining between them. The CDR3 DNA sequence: TGTGCCAGCAGAGTACACGAGACCGGGGAGCTGTTTTTT. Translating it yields CASRVHETGELFF.

The CDR3 bases are TGTGCCAGCAGTTACACCCCGCCTCCCAACGAACCCACAGATACGCAGTATTTT. Translated: CASSYTPPPNEPTDTQYF. The chain is built from TRBV6-2 or TRBV6-3 and TRBJ2-3; no definite D call. V was shortened by 2 bases and J by 2 bases, with 20 bases between the two germline ends. CDR1 is MNHEY, CDR2 SVGEGT, per germline. The CDR3 length is 18 residues.

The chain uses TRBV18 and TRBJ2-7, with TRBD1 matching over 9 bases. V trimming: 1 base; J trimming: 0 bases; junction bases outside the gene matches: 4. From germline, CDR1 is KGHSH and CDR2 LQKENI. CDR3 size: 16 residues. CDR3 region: CASSPLPGQGSYEQYF. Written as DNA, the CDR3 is TGTGCCAGCTCACCACTCCCGGGACAGGGCTCCTACGAGCAGTACTTC.

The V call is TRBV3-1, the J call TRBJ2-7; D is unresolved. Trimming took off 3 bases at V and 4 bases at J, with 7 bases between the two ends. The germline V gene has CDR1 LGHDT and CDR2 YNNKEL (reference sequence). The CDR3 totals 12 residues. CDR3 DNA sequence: TGTGCCAGCAGCCACGCGCGGTACGAGCAGTACTTC. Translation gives CASSHARYEQYF.

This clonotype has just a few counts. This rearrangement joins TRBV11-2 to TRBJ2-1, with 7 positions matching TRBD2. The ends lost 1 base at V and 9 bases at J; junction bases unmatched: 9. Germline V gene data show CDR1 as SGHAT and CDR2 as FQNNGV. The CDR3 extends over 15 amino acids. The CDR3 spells CASSLASGADFEQFF. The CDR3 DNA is TGTGCCAGCAGCTTAGCTAGCGGAGCTGACTTTGAGCAGTTCTTC.

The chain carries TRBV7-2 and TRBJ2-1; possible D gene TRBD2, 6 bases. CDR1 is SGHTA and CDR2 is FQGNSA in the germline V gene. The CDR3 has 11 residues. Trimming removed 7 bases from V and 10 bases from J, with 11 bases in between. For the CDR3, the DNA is TGTGCCAGCACCACTAGCAGAGAGCAGTTCTTC. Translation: CASTTSREQFF.

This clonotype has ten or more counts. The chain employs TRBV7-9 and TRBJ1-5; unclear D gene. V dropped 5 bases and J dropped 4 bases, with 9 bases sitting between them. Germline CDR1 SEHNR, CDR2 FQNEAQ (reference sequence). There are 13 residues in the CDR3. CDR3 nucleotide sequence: TGTGCCAGCAGCATAGAAGAAAATCAGCCCCAGCATTTT. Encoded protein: CASSIEENQPQHF. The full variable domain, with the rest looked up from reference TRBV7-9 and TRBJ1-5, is DTGVSQNPRHKITKRGQNVTFRCDPISEHNRLYWYRQTLGQGPEFLTYFQNEAQLEKSRLLSDRFSAERPKGSFSTLEIQRTEQGDSAMYLCASSIEENQPQHFGDGTRLSIL.

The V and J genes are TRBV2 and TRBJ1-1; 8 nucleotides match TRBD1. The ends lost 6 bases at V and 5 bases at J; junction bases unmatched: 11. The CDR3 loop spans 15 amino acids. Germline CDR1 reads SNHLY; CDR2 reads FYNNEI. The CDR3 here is CASSRLRTGRTEAFF. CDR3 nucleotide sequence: TGTGCCAGCAGCCGACTTCGGACAGGGAGAACTGAAGCTTTCTTT.

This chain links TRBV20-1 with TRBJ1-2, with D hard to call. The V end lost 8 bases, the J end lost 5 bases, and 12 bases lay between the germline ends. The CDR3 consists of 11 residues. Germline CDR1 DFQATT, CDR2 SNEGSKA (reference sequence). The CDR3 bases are TGCAGTATGCACGGAGAATATGGCTACACCTTC. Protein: CSMHGEYGYTF.

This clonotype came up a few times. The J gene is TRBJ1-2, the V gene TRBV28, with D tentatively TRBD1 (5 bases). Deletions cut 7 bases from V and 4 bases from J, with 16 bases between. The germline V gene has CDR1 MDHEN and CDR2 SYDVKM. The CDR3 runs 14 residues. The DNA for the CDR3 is TGTGCCAGCAACATCCACTGGGGGGTCTATGGCTACACCTTC. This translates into CASNIHWGVYGYTF.